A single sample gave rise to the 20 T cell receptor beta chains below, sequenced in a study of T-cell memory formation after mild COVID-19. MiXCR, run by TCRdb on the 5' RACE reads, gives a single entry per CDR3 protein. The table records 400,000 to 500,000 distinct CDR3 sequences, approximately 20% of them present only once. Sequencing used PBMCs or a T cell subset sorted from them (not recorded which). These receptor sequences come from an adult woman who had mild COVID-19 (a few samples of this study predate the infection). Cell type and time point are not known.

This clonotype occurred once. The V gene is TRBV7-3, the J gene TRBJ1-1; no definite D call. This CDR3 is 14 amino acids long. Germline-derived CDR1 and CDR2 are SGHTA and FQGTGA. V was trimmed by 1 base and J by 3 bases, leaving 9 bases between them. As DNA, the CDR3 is TGTGCCAGCAGCTTAAATCCATCGGACACTGAAGCTTTCTTT. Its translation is CASSLNPSDTEAFF.

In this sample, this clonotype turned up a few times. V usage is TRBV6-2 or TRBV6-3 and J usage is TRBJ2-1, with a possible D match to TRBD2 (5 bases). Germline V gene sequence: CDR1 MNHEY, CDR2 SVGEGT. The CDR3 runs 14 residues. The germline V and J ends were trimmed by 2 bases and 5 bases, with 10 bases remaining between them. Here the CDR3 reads CASSYRRGNNEQFF. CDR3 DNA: TGTGCCAGCAGTTACCGCCGGGGTAACAATGAGCAGTTCTTC.

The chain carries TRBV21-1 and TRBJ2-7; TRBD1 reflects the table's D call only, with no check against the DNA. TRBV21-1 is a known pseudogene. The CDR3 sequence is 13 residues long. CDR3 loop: CASSKSGGYEQYF. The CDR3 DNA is TGTGCCAGCAGCAAATCTGGGGGTTACGAGCAGTACTTC.

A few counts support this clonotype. CDR3 loop: CASSLGGTGANTQYF. The DNA for the CDR3 is TGTGCCAGCAGCTTAGGGGGGACTGGAGCAAATACGCAGTATTTT. The V and J genes are TRBV7-2 and TRBJ2-3; D is perhaps TRBD2 (6 bases). The V end was cut by 1 base, the J end by 7 bases, with 15 bases between. The length of the CDR3 is 15 residues. Germline CDR1 SGHTA, CDR2 FQGNSA.

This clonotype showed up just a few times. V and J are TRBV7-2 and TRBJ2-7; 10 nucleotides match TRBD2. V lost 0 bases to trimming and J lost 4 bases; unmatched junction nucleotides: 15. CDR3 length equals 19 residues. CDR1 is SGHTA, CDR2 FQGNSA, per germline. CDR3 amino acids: CASSLAVGALKAGGYEQYF. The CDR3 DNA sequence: TGTGCCAGCAGCTTAGCTGTGGGCGCCCTAAAAGCGGGAGGGTACGAGCAGTACTTC.

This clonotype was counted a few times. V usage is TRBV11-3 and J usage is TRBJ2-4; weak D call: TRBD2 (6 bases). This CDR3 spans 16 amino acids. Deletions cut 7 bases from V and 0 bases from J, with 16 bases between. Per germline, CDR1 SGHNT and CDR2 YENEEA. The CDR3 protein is CASTPSGELAKNIQYF. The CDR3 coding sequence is TGTGCCAGCACCCCATCGGGGGAATTAGCCAAAAACATTCAGTACTTC.

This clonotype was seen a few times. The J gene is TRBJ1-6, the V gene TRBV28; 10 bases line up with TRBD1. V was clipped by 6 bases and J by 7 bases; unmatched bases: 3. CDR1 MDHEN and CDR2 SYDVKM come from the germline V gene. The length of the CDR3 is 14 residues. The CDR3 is CASRGQGENSPLHF. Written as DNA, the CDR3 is TGTGCCAGCAGAGGACAGGGGGAGAATTCACCCCTCCACTTT.

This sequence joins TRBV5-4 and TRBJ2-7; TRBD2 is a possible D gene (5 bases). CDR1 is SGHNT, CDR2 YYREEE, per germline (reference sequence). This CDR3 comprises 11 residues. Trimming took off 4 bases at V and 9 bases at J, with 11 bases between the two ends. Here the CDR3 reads CASSSGLGQYF. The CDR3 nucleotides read TGTGCCAGCAGCAGCGGCCTGGGGCAGTACTTC.

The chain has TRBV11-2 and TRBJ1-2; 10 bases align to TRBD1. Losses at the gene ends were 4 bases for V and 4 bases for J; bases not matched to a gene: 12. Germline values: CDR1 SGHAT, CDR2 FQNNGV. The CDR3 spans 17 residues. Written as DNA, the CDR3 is TGTGCCAGCAGCTCCTTACGGGACAGGGGAGCTAGCTATGGCTACACCTTC. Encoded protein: CASSSLRDRGASYGYTF.

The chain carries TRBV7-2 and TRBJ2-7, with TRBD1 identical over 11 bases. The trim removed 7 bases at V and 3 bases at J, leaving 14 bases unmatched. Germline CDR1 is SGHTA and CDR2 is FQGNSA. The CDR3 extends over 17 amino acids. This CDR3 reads CASTISRWGQGVYEQYF. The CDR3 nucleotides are TGTGCCAGCACCATCTCTAGGTGGGGACAGGGGGTCTACGAGCAGTACTTC.

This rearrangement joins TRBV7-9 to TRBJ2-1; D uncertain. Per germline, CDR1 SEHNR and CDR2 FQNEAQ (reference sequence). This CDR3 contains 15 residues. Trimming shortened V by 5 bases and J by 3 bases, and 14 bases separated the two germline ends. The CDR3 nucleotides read TGTGCCAGCAGCCCTGGGCAGCTTGGCTACAATGAGCAGTTCTTC. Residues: CASSPGQLGYNEQFF.

CDR3 in amino acids: CASSVSNRGRLGVTNEKLFF. CDR3 bases: TGTGCCAGCAGTGTTTCGAACAGGGGCCGCCTTGGGGTGACTAATGAAAAACTGTTTTTT. The V and J genes are TRBV25-1 and TRBJ1-4; 7 bases match TRBD1. Germline V gene data show CDR1 as MGHDK and CDR2 as SYGVNS. The ends lost 4 bases at V and 2 bases at J; junction bases unmatched: 19. The CDR3 contains 20 residues. The full variable domain, in which reference TRBV25-1 and TRBJ1-4 provide the parts outside the CDR3, is EADIYQTPRYLVIGTGKKITLECSQTMGHDKMYWYQQDPGMELHLIHYSYGVNSTEKGDLSSESTVSRIRTEHFPLTLESARPSHTSQYLCASSVSNRGRLGVTNEKLFFGSGTQLSVL.

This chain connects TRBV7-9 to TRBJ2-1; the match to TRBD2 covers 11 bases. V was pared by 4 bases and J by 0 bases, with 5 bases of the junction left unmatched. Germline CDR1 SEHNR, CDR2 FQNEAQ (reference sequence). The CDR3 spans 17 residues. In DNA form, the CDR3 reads TGTGCCAGCAGCTCCCTGACTAGCGGGGACTCCTACAATGAGCAGTTCTTC. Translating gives CASSSLTSGDSYNEQFF.

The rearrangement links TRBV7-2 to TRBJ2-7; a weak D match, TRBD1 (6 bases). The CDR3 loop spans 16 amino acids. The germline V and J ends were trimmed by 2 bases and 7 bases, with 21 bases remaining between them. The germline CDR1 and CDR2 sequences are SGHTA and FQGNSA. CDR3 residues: CASSLQVGRGLGEQYF. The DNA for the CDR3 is TGTGCCAGCAGCTTACAGGTGGGCAGGGGCCTGGGAGAGCAGTACTTC. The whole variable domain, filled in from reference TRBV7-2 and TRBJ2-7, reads GAGVSQSPSNKVTEKGKDVELRCDPISGHTALYWYRQSLGQGLEFLIYFQGNSAPDKSGLPSDRFSAERTGGSVSTLTIQRTQQEDSAVYLCASSLQVGRGLGEQYFGPGTRLTVT.

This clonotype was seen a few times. The CDR3 reads CASSLPGQGPNEQYF. In nucleotides, the CDR3 is TGTGCCAGCAGCTTACCTGGACAGGGCCCTAACGAGCAGTACTTC. The chain has TRBV7-2 and TRBJ2-7; TRBD1 matches 8 bases. Germline trimming cut 2 bases from V and 5 bases from J; bases unmatched to any gene: 8. The germline gives CDR1 SGHTA, CDR2 FQGNSA. The CDR3 spans 15 residues. The whole variable domain, filled in from reference TRBV7-2 and TRBJ2-7, reads GAGVSQSPSNKVTEKGKDVELRCDPISGHTALYWYRQSLGQGLEFLIYFQGNSAPDKSGLPSDRFSAERTGGSVSTLTIQRTQQEDSAVYLCASSLPGQGPNEQYFGPGTRLTVT.

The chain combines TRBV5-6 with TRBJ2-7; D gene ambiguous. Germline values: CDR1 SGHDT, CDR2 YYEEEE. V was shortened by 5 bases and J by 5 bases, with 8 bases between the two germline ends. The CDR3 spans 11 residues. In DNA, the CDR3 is TGTGCCAGCAGAAAACTGGACGAGCAGTACTTC. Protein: CASRKLDEQYF.

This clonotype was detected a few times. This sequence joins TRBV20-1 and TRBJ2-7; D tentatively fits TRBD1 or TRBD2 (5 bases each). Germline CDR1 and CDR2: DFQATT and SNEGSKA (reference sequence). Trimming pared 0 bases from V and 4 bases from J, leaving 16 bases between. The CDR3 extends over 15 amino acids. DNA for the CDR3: TGCAGTGCTAGAGATGCCGGGACCCCAACTTACGAGCAGTACTTC. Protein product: CSARDAGTPTYEQYF.

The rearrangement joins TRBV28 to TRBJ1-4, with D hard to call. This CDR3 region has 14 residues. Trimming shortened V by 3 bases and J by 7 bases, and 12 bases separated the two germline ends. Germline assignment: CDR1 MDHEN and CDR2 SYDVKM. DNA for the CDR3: TGTGCCAGCAGTTTCCGACGATTTGTTGAAAAACTGTTTTTT. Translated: CASSFRRFVEKLFF.

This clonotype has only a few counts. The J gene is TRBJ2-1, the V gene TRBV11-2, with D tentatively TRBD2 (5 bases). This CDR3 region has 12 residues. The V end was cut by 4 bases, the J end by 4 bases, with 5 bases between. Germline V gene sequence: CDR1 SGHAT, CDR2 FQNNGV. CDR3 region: CASSWEYNEQFF. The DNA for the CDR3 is TGTGCCAGCAGCTGGGAGTACAATGAGCAGTTCTTC.

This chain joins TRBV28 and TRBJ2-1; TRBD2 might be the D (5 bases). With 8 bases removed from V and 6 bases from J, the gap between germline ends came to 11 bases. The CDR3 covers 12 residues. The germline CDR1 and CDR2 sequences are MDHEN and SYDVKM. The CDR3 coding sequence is TGTGCCAGCCTAGCTTTAGGCAATGAGCAGTTCTTC. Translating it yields CASLALGNEQFF.